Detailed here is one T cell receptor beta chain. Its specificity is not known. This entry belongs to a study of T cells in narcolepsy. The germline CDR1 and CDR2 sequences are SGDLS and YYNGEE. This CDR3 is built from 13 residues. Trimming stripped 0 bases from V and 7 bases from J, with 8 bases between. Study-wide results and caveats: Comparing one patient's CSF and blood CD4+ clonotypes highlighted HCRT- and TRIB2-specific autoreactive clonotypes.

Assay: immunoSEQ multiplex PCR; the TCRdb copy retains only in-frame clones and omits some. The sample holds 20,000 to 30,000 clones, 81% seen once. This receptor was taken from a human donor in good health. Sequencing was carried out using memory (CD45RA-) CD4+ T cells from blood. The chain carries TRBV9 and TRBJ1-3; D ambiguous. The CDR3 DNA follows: TGTGCCAGCAGCGTAGGGTCTGTGAACACCATATATTTT. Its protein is CASSVGSVNTIYF.